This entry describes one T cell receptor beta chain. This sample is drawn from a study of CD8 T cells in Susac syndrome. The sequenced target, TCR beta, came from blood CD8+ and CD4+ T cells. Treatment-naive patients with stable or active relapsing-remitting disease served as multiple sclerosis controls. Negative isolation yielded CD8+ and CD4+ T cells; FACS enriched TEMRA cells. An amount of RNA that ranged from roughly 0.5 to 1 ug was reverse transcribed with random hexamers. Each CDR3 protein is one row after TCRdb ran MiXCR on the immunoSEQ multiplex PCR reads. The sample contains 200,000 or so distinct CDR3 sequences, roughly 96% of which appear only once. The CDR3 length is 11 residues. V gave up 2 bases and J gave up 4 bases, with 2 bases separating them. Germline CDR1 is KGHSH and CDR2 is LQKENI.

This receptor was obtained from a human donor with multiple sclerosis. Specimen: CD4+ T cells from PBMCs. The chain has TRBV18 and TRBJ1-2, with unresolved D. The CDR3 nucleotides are TGTGCCAGCTCACCAAGCTATGGCTACACCTTC. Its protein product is CASSPSYGYTF.